One sample yielded the 10 T cell receptor beta chains listed below, sequenced in a study of graft-versus-host responses after intestinal transplantation. Intraepithelial and lamina propria lymphocytes were freed from processed graft tissue. Data came from immunoSEQ multiplex PCR; TCRdb stores just in-frame clones and leaves some out. The sample lists 15,000 to 20,000 clones, roughly 80% occurring once. The sample consisted of ileum tissue, taken about 600 days after intestinal transplantation. The receptor set was obtained from a human patient who received an intestinal transplant, so some T cells may come from the graft donor.

This clone has just a few counts. This chain uses TRBV15 with TRBJ2-5; D unresolved. Trimming shortened V by 0 bases and J by 9 bases, and 17 bases separated the two germline ends. Per germline, CDR1 LNHNV and CDR2 YYDKDF (reference sequence). This CDR3 is 15 amino acids long. The CDR3 protein is CATSRESTGITAQYF. CDR3 nucleotides: TGTGCCACCAGCAGAGAATCAACCGGAATCACGGCCCAGTACTTC.

The chain carries TRBV29-1 and TRBJ2-7; 7 bases match TRBD2. From germline, CDR1 is SQVTM and CDR2 ANQGSEA. This CDR3 spans 12 amino acids. Trimming cost V 4 bases and J 3 bases; bases outside gene matches: 3. The CDR3 sequence: CSVAGGGYEQYF. CDR3 coding DNA: TGCAGCGTTGCCGGCGGGGGCTACGAGCAGTACTTC.

This chain joins TRBV30 and TRBJ2-6, with D maybe TRBD2 (5 bases). V lost 4 bases and J lost 0, with 7 bases in between. CDR3 size: 14 residues. From germline, CDR1 is GTSNPN and CDR2 SVGIG (reference sequence). In DNA form, the CDR3 reads TGTGCCTGGATGAGGGTCTCTGGGGCCAACGTCCTGACTTTC. Its protein product is CAWMRVSGANVLTF.

This sequence joins TRBV27 and TRBJ2-7; D is perhaps TRBD2 (7 bases). The V gene lost 0 bases and the J gene lost 2 bases, with 11 bases spanning the gap. This CDR3 spans 15 amino acids. Looked up from germline, CDR1 is MNHEY and CDR2 is SMNVEV (reference sequence). CDR3 DNA: TGTGCCAGCAGTTTATCCGTGGGGGGGCCCTACGAGCAGTACTTC. It specifies CASSLSVGGPYEQYF.

The CDR3 nucleotides read TGTGCCAGCAGCTTAACGTTCGGGACGGGGGAAGCTTTCTTT. Protein: CASSLTFGTGEAFF. The gene calls are TRBV7-3 and TRBJ1-1, with D tentatively TRBD1 (5 bases). CDR1 and CDR2 from the germline V gene are SGHTA and FQGTGA. This CDR3 is 14 amino acids long. V gave up 0 bases and J gave up 8 bases, with 13 bases separating them.

This sequence joins TRBV28 and TRBJ2-7; D is uncertain. V lost 8 bases and J lost 3, with 17 bases in between. Germline V CDR1 and CDR2: MDHEN, SYDVKM. CDR3 length: 14 residues. The CDR3: CASSPRQDGYEQYF. CDR3 DNA: TGTGCCAGCTCGCCGCGGCAGGACGGCTACGAGCAGTACTTC.

This chain links TRBV11-2 with TRBJ2-5; 7 nucleotides agree with TRBD2. The CDR3 is 16 residues long. J was trimmed by 1 base and V by 1 base; bases with no gene match: 6. CDR1 is SGHAT, CDR2 FQNNGV, per germline. As DNA, the CDR3 is TGTGCCAGCAGCTTAGGGAACCTAGCGGCCCAAGAGACCCAGTACTTC. This encodes CASSLGNLAAQETQYF. The variable domain in full, completed from reference TRBV11-2 and TRBJ2-5, reads EAGVAQSPRYKIIEKRQSVAFWCNPISGHATLYWYQQILGQGPKLLIQFQNNGVVDDSQLPKDRFSAERLKGVDSTLKIQPAKLEDSAVYLCASSLGNLAAQETQYFGPGTRLLVL.

CDR3 protein: CASSLGLSGTALNTEAFF. As DNA, the CDR3 is TGCGCCAGCAGCTTGGGTCTCTCTGGGACAGCTTTGAACACTGAAGCTTTCTTT. The chain combines TRBV5-1 with TRBJ1-1, with 7 bases lining up with TRBD1. CDR3 size: 18 residues. Germline CDR1 is SGHRS and CDR2 is YFSETQ. J gave up 0 bases and V 0 bases, and 11 bases lay outside the gene matches.

The genes are TRBV30 and TRBJ1-2, with D possibly TRBD1 on 5 matching bases. The V and J ends lost 2 bases and 7 bases respectively, with 11 bases between them. This CDR3 is 12 amino acids long. CDR1 is GTSNPN, CDR2 SVGIG, per germline (reference sequence). CDR3 loop: CAWSPGMVGYTF. CDR3 nucleotide sequence: TGTGCCTGGAGTCCAGGGATGGTTGGCTACACCTTC.

This clone was counted between two and nine times. The chain recombines TRBV7-8 with TRBJ2-6; the D gene is possibly TRBD2 (6 bases). Trimming stripped 8 bases from V and 1 base from J, with 6 bases between. The CDR3 length is 13 residues. Germline CDR1 and CDR2: SGHVS and FQNEAQ. The CDR3 nucleotides are TGTGCCAGCGGGGGGTCTGGGGCCAACGTCCTGACTTTC. It translates to CASGGSGANVLTF.